The 16 T cell receptor beta chains in this list originate from one sample, sequenced in a study of blood T cell repertoires in COVID-19. Sequencing was performed with immunoSEQ multiplex PCR; in TCRdb, only in-frame clones are kept and a portion is missing. The data contain 300,000 or so clones, approximately 89% of them singletons. Sequenced sample: PBMCs or T cells enriched from blood (not recorded which). The receptor source for this set is a woman in her 50s who had been exposed to COVID-19.

This chain uses TRBV6-2 or TRBV6-3 with TRBJ1-2; TRBD1 aligns across 12 bases. CDR1 is MNHEY, CDR2 SVGEGT, per germline. The CDR3 totals 16 residues. V shed 2 bases, J shed 6 bases, and the junction held 7 bases outside the gene matches. CDR3 sequence reads: CASSYPPGQGAHGYTF. CDR3 bases: TGTGCCAGCAGTTACCCCCCGGGACAGGGGGCGCATGGCTACACCTTC.

This chain connects TRBV4-2 to TRBJ2-3, with a possible D match to TRBD1 (6 bases). Trimming removed 0 bases from V and 6 bases from J, with 10 bases in between. The CDR3 contains 14 residues. CDR1 and CDR2 from the germline V gene are LGHNA and YNFKEQ. CDR3 amino acids: CASSQDLRGDTQYF. DNA of the CDR3: TGTGCCAGCAGCCAAGATCTGAGGGGGGATACGCAGTATTTT.

The J gene is TRBJ1-1, the V gene TRBV6-5; 10 bases agree with TRBD1. The V segment lost 4 bases and the J segment 0 bases; nucleotides outside the gene matches: 5. This CDR3 has 16 amino acids. Germline V CDR1 and CDR2: MNHEY, SVGAGI. The CDR3 sequence is CASSSGTGVVNTEAFF. CDR3 sequence (DNA): TGTGCCAGCAGTTCCGGGACAGGGGTGGTGAACACTGAAGCTTTCTTT.

The rearrangement uses TRBV28 and TRBJ1-5; D is ambiguous. Trimming stripped 8 bases from V and 4 bases from J, with 9 bases between. This CDR3 has 12 amino acids. The germline gives CDR1 MDHEN, CDR2 SYDVKM. CDR3 in amino acids: CASSRMNQPQHF. The CDR3 DNA sequence: TGTGCCAGCTCTAGGATGAATCAGCCCCAGCATTTT.

This chain joins TRBV28 and TRBJ2-5; 9 nucleotides align to TRBD1. The V gene end was trimmed by 4 bases and the J gene end by 5 bases; junction bases not matched to a gene: 8. Germline assignment: CDR1 MDHEN and CDR2 SYDVKM. This CDR3 has 15 amino acids. CDR3 nucleotide sequence: TGTGCCAGCAGTTCCTGGACAGGGGTCGGTGAGACCCAGTACTTC. Its translation is CASSSWTGVGETQYF.

The chain employs TRBV5-4 and TRBJ1-6; D uncertain. CDR1 is SGHNT and CDR2 is YYREEE in the germline V gene (reference sequence). With 4 bases removed from V and 7 bases from J, the gap between germline ends came to 12 bases. The CDR3 is 14 amino acids. The CDR3 nucleotides read TGTGCCAGCAGCGACCGGGAGAGAAATTCACCCCTCCACTTT. Translated, it gives CASSDRERNSPLHF.

The chain has TRBV7-6 and TRBJ2-7, with D possibly matching TRBD2 (5 bases). The CDR3 loop spans 14 amino acids. Per the germline V gene, CDR1 is SGHVS and CDR2 is FNYEAQ. V was cut by 5 bases and J by 5 bases, with 16 bases left in between. CDR3 DNA: TGTGCCAGCAGCCCCCCTCCGGGGTTCCACGAGCAGTACTTC. It specifies CASSPPPGFHEQYF.

The J gene is TRBJ1-5, the V gene TRBV12-3 or TRBV12-4; possibly TRBD1 for D (5 bases). CDR3 length: 13 residues. The V end was cut by 8 bases, the J end by 5 bases, with 13 bases between. The CDR3 loop is CASSMGEDQPQHF. The CDR3 DNA reads TGTGCCAGCTCCATGGGGGAGGATCAGCCCCAGCATTTT.

The chain employs TRBV15 and TRBJ1-3; 8 bases match TRBD1. The CDR3 is 16 residues long. Germline V gives CDR1 LNHNV, CDR2 YYDKDF (reference sequence). Trimming removed 0 bases from V and 2 bases from J; junction bases left unmatched: 3. As DNA, the CDR3 is TGTGCCACCAGCAGAGATCGGACAGGGACTGGAAACACCATATATTTT. Its protein product is CATSRDRTGTGNTIYF.

The CDR3 loop is CAISGTGGPYEQYF. The CDR3 nucleotides are TGTGCCATCAGTGGGACAGGGGGTCCCTACGAGCAGTACTTC. The rearrangement joins TRBV10-3 to TRBJ2-7, with TRBD1 matching over 10 bases. The CDR3 length is 14 residues. Unmatched junction bases numbered 2, after V lost 4 bases and J lost 2 bases. The germline CDR1 and CDR2 sequences are ENHRY and SYGVKD.

This chain uses TRBV5-8 with TRBJ1-2; D is possibly TRBD1 (5 bases). The length of the CDR3 is 15 residues. Germline V gene data show CDR1 as SGHTS and CDR2 as YDEGEE. Trimming removed 0 bases at V and 0 bases at J, with 9 bases between. The DNA for the CDR3 is TGTGCCAGCAGCTTGGCAGGGTGGTCTAACTATGGCTACACCTTC. This sequence encodes CASSLAGWSNYGYTF.

The rearrangement joins TRBV7-9 to TRBJ2-1, with D unresolved. Trimming took 1 base from V and 4 from J, leaving 8 bases between them. This CDR3 has 14 residues. CDR1 SEHNR and CDR2 FQNEAQ come from the germline V gene (reference sequence). CDR3 residues: CASSLDVRYNEQFF. Here the CDR3 DNA reads TGTGCCAGCAGCTTAGATGTCAGGTACAATGAGCAGTTCTTC. Full variable domain (remainder filled in from reference TRBV7-9 and TRBJ2-1): DTGVSQNPRHKITKRGQNVTFRCDPISEHNRLYWYRQTLGQGPEFLTYFQNEAQLEKSRLLSDRFSAERPKGSFSTLEIQRTEQGDSAMYLCASSLDVRYNEQFFGPGTRLTVL.

The chain is built from TRBV2 and TRBJ1-5; the D gene is possibly TRBD1 (6 bases). This CDR3 spans 14 amino acids. CDR1 is SNHLY, CDR2 FYNNEI, per germline. Between the trimmed V and J ends, which lost 6 bases and 4 bases, there was a span of 13 bases. CDR3 residues: CASRQTGENQPQHF. The CDR3 nucleotides read TGTGCCAGCAGACAGACAGGAGAAAATCAGCCCCAGCATTTT.

The chain employs TRBV5-1 and TRBJ1-1; D uncertain. The CDR3 runs to 14 residues. Looked up from germline, CDR1 is SGHRS and CDR2 is YFSETQ. V was shortened by 2 bases and J by 4 bases, with 12 bases between the two germline ends. CDR3 bases: TGCGCCAGCAGCTTCATCTGGGAGGGCACTGAAGCTTTCTTT. This codes for CASSFIWEGTEAFF. The full variable domain, rest sourced from reference TRBV5-1 and TRBJ1-1, is KAGVTQTPRYLIKTRGQQVTLSCSPISGHRSVSWYQQTPGQGLQFLFEYFSETQRNKGNFPGRFSGRQFSNSRSEMNVSTLELGDSALYLCASSFIWEGTEAFFGQGTRLTVV.

This clone was seen a single time. The J gene is TRBJ1-5, the V gene TRBV28, with D tentatively TRBD1 (6 bases). The CDR3 loop spans 14 amino acids. Trimming cost V 6 bases and J 7 bases, with 16 bases left between them. Germline V gene sequence: CDR1 MDHEN, CDR2 SYDVKM. Here the CDR3 reads CASSFARGTQPQHF. In DNA, the CDR3 is TGTGCCAGCAGCTTCGCGAGGGGGACGCAGCCCCAGCATTTT. Combining the CDR3 with reference TRBV28 and TRBJ1-5 gives the whole variable domain DVKVTQSSRYLVKRTGEKVFLECVQDMDHENMFWYRQDPGLGLRLIYFSYDVKMKEKGDIPEGYSVSREKKERFSLILESASTNQTSMYLCASSFARGTQPQHFGDGTRLSIL.

The chain carries TRBV28 and TRBJ1-5; 11 bases match TRBD1. The junction had 11 bases not matched to a gene; V was cut back by 7 bases and J by 0 bases. The germline gives CDR1 MDHEN, CDR2 SYDVKM. The CDR3 has 18 amino acids. The CDR3 DNA reads TGTGCCAGCAACGGTCGGGGACAGGGGGTTATTAGCAATCAGCCCCAGCATTTT. It yields the protein CASNGRGQGVISNQPQHF.